This T cell receptor beta chain was sequenced during a study of blood T cell repertoires in COVID-19. Study background: Sources were T cells, B-cell-depleted T cells, or PBMCs; the material itself was cDNA or gDNA.

Original methodology: Estimated nucleated cell counts came from reference gene primer amplification. The protocol was immunoSEQ multiplex PCR, while the TCRdb copy is restricted to in-frame clones and leaves out a portion. V, J and clone size are those of that table, while D and trimming were read from the DNA. The table includes approximately 230,000 clones, 70% to 90% detected once. The receptor was derived from a woman in her thirties or forties who had recovered from COVID-19. The sequenced material came from peripheral blood.

The CDR3 DNA follows: TGTGCCACCAGTGATTCCCGCAGGGGGACCGGGACCCAGTACTTC. Translating it yields CATSDSRRGTGTQYF. The rearrangement joins TRBV24-1 to TRBJ2-5; 7 nucleotides agree with TRBD1. The junction had 9 bases not matched to a gene; V was cut back by 2 bases and J by 7 bases. Germline assignment: CDR1 KGHDR and CDR2 SFDVKD. The CDR3 is 15 amino acids.